This T cell receptor beta chain appears in the sequencing data of a study of Ad26.COV2.S vaccination and SARS-CoV-2 variants. This table comes from immunoSEQ multiplex PCR, and its TCRdb copy is limited to in-frame clones, with some not included. This sample has about 680,000 clones, with around 90% found just once. The CDR3 consists of 15 residues. CDR1 and CDR2 from the germline V gene are ENHRY and SYGVKD. V lost 0 bases, J lost 0 bases, and 2 bases stayed unmatched. The treatment denotes: some 20 received Ad26.COV2.S at low or high dose, single or two shots; roughly five received placebo; per-sample allocation not given. Samples came from day 63 after the first vaccine or placebo injection. The administered vaccine (an Ad26 vector) expressed Wuhan-strain SARS-CoV-2 spike. This clone occurred once.

The TCR sequence derives from a person between 18 and 65 years old who received the Ad26.COV2.S COVID-19 vaccine or a placebo. This specimen consisted of peripheral blood, obtained in a trial of Ad26.COV2.S vaccine versus placebo. V usage is TRBV10-3 and J usage is TRBJ2-7, with 7 bases lining up with TRBD1. The CDR3 sequence is CAISESTGRSYEQYF. In DNA form, the CDR3 reads TGTGCCATCAGTGAGTCGACAGGGCGCTCCTACGAGCAGTACTTC.